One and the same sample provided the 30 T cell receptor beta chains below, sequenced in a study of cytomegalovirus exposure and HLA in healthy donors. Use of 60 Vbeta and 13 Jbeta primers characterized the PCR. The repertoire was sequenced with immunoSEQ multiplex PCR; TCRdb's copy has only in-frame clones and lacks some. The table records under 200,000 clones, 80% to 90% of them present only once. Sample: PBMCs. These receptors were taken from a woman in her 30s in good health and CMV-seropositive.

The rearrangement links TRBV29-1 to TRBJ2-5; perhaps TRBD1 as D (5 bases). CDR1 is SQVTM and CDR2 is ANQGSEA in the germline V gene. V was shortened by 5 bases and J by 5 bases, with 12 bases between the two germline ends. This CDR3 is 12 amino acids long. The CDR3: CSVYKGWETQYF. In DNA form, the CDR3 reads TGCAGCGTTTATAAGGGGTGGGAGACCCAGTACTTC. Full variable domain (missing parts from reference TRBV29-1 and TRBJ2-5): SAVISQKPSRDICQRGTSLTIQCQVDSQVTMMFWYRQQPGQSLTLIATANQGSEATYESGFVIDKFPISRPNLTFSTLTVSNMSPEDSSIYLCSVYKGWETQYFGPGTRLLVL.

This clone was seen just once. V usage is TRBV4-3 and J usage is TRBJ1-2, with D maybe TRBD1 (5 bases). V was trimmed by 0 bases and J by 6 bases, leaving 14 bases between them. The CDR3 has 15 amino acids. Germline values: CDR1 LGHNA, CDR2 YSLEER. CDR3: CASSQDVRQGNGYTF. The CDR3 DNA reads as TGCGCCAGCAGCCAAGATGTACGGCAGGGTAATGGCTACACCTTC.

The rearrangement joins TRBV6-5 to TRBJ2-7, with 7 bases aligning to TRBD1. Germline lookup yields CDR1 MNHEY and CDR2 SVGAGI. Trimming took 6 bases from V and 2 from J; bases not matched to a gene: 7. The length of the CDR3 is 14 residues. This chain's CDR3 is CASRTRGTAYEQYF. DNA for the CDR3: TGTGCCAGCAGGACAAGAGGGACAGCCTACGAGCAGTACTTC.

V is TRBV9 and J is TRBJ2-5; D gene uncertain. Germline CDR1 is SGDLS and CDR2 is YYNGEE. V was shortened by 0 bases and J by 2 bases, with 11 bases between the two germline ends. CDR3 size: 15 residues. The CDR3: CASSVDGSLQETQYF. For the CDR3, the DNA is TGTGCCAGCAGCGTAGACGGGTCCTTACAAGAGACCCAGTACTTC.

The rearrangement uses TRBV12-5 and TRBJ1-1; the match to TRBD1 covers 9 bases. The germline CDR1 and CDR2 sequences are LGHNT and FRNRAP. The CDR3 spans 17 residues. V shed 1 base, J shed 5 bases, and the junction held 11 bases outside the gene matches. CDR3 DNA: TGTGCTAGTGGTTTGGGGACAGGGGTAGGAGGTAGGACTGAAGCTTTCTTT. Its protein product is CASGLGTGVGGRTEAFF.

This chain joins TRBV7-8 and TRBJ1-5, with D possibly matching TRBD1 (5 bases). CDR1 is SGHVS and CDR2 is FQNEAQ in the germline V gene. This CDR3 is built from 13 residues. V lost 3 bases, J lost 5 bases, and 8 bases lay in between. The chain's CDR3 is CASSLTTDQPQHF. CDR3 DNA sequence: TGTGCCAGCAGCTTGACGACAGATCAGCCCCAGCATTTT.

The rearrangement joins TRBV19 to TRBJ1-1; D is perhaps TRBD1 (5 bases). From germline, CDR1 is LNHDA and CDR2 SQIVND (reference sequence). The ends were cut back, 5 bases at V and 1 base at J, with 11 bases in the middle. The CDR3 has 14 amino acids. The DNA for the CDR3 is TGTGCCAGTAGTCCCGTCAGGGAGAACACTGAAGCTTTCTTT. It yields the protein CASSPVRENTEAFF.

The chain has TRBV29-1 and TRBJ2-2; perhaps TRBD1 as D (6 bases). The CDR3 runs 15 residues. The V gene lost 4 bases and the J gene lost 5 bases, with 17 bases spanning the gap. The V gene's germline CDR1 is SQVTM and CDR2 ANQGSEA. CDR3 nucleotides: TGCAGCGTTGCCGTTCACAGGGATGGGACCGGGGAGCTGTTTTTT. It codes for CSVAVHRDGTGELFF.

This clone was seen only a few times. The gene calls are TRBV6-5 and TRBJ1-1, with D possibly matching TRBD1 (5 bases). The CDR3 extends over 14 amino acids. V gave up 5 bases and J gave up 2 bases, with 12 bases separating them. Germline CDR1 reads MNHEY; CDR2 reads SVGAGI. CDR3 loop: CASSDTGLNTEAFF. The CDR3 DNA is TGTGCCAGCAGTGATACAGGTTTAAACACTGAAGCTTTCTTT.

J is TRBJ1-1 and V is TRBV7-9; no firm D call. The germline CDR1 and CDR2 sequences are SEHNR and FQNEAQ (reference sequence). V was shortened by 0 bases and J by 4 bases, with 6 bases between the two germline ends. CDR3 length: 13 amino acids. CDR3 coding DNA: TGTGCCAGCAGCTTAGCTAGCAGCACTGAAGCTTTCTTT. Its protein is CASSLASSTEAFF.

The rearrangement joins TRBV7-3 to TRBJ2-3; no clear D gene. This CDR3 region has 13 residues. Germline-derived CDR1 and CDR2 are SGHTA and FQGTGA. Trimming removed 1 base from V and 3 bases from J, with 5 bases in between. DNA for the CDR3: TGTGCCAGCAGCTTAATCGGGACAGATACGCAGTATTTT. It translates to CASSLIGTDTQYF.

CDR3 nucleotides: TGTGCCAGTAGTACGGGACAGGTCCCCTCCTACGAGCAGTACTTC. The encoded protein is CASSTGQVPSYEQYF. The V gene is TRBV19, the J gene TRBJ2-7; 8 nucleotides line up with TRBD1. The J segment lost 0 bases and the V segment lost 4 bases, leaving 5 bases of the junction unmatched. Germline CDR1 LNHDA, CDR2 SQIVND (reference sequence). This CDR3 has 15 amino acids.

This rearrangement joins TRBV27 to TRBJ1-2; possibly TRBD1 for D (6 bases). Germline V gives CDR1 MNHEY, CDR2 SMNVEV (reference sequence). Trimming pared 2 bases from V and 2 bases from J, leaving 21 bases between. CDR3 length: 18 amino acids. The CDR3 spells CASSLVFTPGHLNYGYTF. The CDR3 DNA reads TGTGCCAGCAGTTTAGTGTTCACCCCGGGACACCTCAACTATGGCTACACCTTC.

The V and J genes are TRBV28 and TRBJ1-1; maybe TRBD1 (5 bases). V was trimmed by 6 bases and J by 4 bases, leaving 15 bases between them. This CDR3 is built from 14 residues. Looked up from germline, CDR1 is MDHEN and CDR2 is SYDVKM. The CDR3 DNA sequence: TGTGCCAGCAGCCCTGGCGGGGGAGGCACTGAAGCTTTCTTT. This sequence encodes CASSPGGGGTEAFF.

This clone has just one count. CDR3 coding DNA: TGTGCCAGCAGTTACCCAGGGGTAGAAGCTTTCTTT. Its protein product is CASSYPGVEAFF. The V call is TRBV6-6, the J call TRBJ1-1; TRBD1 might be the D (6 bases). Germline values: CDR1 MNHNY, CDR2 SVGAGI (reference sequence). The ends were cut back, 2 bases at V and 8 bases at J, with 9 bases in the middle. The CDR3 has 12 residues.

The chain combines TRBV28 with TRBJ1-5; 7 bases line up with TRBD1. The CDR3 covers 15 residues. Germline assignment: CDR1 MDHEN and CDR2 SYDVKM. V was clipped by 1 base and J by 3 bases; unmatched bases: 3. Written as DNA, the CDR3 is TGTGCCAGCAGTTTATCCGACAGGGACAATCAGCCCCAGCATTTT. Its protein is CASSLSDRDNQPQHF.

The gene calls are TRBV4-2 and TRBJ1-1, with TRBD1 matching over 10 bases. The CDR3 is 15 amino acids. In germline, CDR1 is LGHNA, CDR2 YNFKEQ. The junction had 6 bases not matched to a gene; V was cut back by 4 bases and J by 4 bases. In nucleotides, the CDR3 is TGTGCCAGCAGCCCCCGACAGGGGGCTCCCACTGAAGCTTTCTTT. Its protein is CASSPRQGAPTEAFF.

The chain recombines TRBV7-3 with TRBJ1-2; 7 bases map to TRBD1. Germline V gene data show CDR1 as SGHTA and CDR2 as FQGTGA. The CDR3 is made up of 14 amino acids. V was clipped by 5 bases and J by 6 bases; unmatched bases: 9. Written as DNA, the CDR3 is TGTGCCAGCAGCGCCCGCCAGGGGGAGGATGGCTACACCTTC. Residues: CASSARQGEDGYTF.

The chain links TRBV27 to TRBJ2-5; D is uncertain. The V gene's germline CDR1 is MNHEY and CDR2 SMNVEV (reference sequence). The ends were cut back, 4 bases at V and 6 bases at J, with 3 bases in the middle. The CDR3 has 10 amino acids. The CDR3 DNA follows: TGTGCCAGCAGTTGGCAGACCCAGTACTTC. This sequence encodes CASSWQTQYF.

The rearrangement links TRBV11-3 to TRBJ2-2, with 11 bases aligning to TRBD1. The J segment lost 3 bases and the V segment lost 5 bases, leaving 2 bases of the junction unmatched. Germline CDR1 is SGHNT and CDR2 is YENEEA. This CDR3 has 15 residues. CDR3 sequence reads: CASSPGQGDTGELFF. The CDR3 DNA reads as TGTGCCAGCAGCCCGGGACAGGGGGACACCGGGGAGCTGTTTTTT.

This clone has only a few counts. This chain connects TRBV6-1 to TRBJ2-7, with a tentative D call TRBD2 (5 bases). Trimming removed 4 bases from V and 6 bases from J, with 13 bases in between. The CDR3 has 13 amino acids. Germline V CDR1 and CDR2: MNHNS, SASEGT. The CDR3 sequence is CASSGGLRLEQYF. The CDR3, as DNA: TGTGCCAGCAGTGGCGGGCTTCGGCTCGAGCAGTACTTC.

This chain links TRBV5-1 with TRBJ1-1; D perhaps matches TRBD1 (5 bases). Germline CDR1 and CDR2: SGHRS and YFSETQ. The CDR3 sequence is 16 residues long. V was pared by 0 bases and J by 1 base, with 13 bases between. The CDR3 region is CASSLEGAGQNTEAFF. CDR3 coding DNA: TGCGCCAGCAGCTTGGAGGGTGCAGGGCAGAACACTGAAGCTTTCTTT.

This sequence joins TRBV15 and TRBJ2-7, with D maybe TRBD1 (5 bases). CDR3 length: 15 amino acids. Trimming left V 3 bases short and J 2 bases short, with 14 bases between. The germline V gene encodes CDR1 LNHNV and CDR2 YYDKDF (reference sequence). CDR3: CATSSGGHRTYEQYF. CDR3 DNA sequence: TGTGCCACCAGCAGTGGTGGACACCGAACCTACGAGCAGTACTTC.

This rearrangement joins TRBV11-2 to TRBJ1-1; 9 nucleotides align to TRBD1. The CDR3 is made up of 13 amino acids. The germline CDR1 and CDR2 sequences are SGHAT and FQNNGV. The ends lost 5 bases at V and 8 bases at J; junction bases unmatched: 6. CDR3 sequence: CASSLDRGVEAFF. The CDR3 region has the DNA TGTGCCAGCAGCCTGGACAGGGGAGTCGAAGCTTTCTTT.

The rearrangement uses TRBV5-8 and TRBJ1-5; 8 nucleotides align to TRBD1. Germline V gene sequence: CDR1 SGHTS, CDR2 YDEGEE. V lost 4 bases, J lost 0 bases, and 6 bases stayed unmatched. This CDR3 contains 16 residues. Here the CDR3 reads CASSLGTGYSNQPQHF. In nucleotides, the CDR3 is TGTGCCAGCAGCCTCGGGACAGGTTATAGCAATCAGCCCCAGCATTTT.

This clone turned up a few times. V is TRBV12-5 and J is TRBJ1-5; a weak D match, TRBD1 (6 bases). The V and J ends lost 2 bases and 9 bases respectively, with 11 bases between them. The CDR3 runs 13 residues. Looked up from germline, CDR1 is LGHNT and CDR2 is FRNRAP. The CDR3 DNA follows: TGTGCTAGTGGTTTGAGGGGGTACGGGCCCCAGCATTTT. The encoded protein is CASGLRGYGPQHF.

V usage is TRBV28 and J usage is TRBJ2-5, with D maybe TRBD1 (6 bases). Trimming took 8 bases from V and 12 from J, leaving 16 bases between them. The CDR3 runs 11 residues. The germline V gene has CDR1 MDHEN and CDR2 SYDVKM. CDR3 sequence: CASFSSAGEYF. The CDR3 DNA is TGTGCCAGCTTCTCGTCGGCAGGGGAGTACTTC.

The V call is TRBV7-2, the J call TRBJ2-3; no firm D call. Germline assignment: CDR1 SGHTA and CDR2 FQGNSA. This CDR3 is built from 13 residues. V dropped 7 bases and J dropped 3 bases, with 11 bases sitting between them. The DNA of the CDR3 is TGTGCCAGCACCCCCCCCGGGACAGATACGCAGTATTTT. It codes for CASTPPGTDTQYF. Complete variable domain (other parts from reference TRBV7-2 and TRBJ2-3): GAGVSQSPSNKVTEKGKDVELRCDPISGHTALYWYRQSLGQGLEFLIYFQGNSAPDKSGLPSDRFSAERTGGSVSTLTIQRTQQEDSAVYLCASTPPGTDTQYFGPGTRLTVL.

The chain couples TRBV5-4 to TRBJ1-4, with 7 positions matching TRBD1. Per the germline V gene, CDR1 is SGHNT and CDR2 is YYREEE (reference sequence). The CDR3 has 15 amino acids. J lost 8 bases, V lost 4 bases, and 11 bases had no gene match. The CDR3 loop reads CASSPRQGMGEKLFF. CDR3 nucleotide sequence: TGTGCCAGCAGCCCGCGACAGGGTATGGGAGAAAAACTGTTTTTT.

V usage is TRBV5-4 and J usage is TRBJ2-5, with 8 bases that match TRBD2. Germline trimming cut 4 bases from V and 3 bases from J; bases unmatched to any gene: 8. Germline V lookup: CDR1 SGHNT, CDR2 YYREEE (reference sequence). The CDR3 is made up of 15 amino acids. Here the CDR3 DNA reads TGTGCCAGCAGCCCGGCGGGCGGGGGGAAAGAGACCCAGTACTTC. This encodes CASSPAGGGKETQYF.